Listed here are 19 T cell receptor beta chains from one sample, sequenced in a study of cytomegalovirus exposure and HLA in healthy donors. The PCR ran on 60 Vbeta and 13 Jbeta primers. Repertoires were generated with immunoSEQ multiplex PCR, while TCRdb's copy carries only in-frame clones and drops some. The sample carries nearly 200,000 clones, more than 75% recorded once. Material: PBMCs. These TCRs come from a male donor in good health and CMV-seropositive.

The chain uses TRBV4-3 and TRBJ2-5; D call uncertain. Deletions cut 0 bases from V and 3 bases from J, with 8 bases between. CDR3 length: 14 residues. Per germline, CDR1 LGHNA and CDR2 YSLEER. CDR3 amino acids: CASSQEYSKETQYF. Written as DNA, the CDR3 is TGCGCCAGCAGCCAAGAGTACAGCAAAGAGACCCAGTACTTC.

This clone was observed a single time. The J gene is TRBJ1-5, the V gene TRBV5-1; 7 bases agree with TRBD1. The trim removed 4 bases at V and 4 bases at J, leaving 8 bases unmatched. Germline-derived CDR1 and CDR2 are SGHRS and YFSETQ. The CDR3 totals 15 residues. Written as DNA, the CDR3 is TGCGCCAGCAGCCCCCGGGACAGCTTTAATCAGCCCCAGCATTTT. Its protein is CASSPRDSFNQPQHF. The full variable domain, rest sourced from reference TRBV5-1 and TRBJ1-5, is KAGVTQTPRYLIKTRGQQVTLSCSPISGHRSVSWYQQTPGQGLQFLFEYFSETQRNKGNFPGRFSGRQFSNSRSEMNVSTLELGDSALYLCASSPRDSFNQPQHFGDGTRLSIL.

The gene calls are TRBV5-6 and TRBJ2-5; D not resolved. Germline lookup yields CDR1 SGHDT and CDR2 YYEEEE. Trimming cost V 2 bases and J 6 bases, with 8 bases left between them. This CDR3 is built from 12 residues. The CDR3 here is CASSFSLKTQYF. CDR3 DNA sequence: TGTGCCAGCAGCTTCTCTCTAAAGACCCAGTACTTC.

V is TRBV19 and J is TRBJ1-2; TRBD1 is a possible D gene (6 bases). Germline-derived CDR1 and CDR2 are LNHDA and SQIVND (reference sequence). V lost 6 bases to trimming and J lost 7 bases, with 9 bases between them. The CDR3 runs to 11 residues. In DNA, the CDR3 is TGTGCCAGTAGCACAGGGAGTGGCTACACCTTC. The encoded protein is CASSTGSGYTF.

This clone was seen once. The gene calls are TRBV7-2 and TRBJ1-2; D call uncertain. In germline, CDR1 is SGHTA, CDR2 FQGNSA. The V end was cut by 8 bases, the J end by 8 bases, with 18 bases between. This CDR3 comprises 13 residues. The chain's CDR3 is CASSRIFPPGYTF. CDR3 nucleotide sequence: TGTGCCAGCTCCAGGATATTCCCCCCCGGCTACACCTTC.

The genes are TRBV7-9 and TRBJ2-5; a weak D match, TRBD2 (5 bases). The CDR3 is made up of 14 amino acids. Germline V CDR1 and CDR2: SEHNR, FQNEAQ (reference sequence). The V and J ends lost 8 bases and 4 bases respectively, with 17 bases between them. The CDR3 here is CASGGGPTGETQYF. The CDR3 DNA sequence: TGTGCCAGCGGAGGCGGCCCAACGGGAGAGACCCAGTACTTC.

The CDR3 nucleotides read TGTGCCAGCAGTCCAGGGTTTGAAGAAAAACTGTTTTTT. Amino acid sequence: CASSPGFEEKLFF. This sequence joins TRBV28 and TRBJ1-4, with D possibly being TRBD1 (5 bases). V was pared by 5 bases and J by 8 bases, with 12 bases between. Germline V CDR1 and CDR2: MDHEN, SYDVKM. This CDR3 spans 13 amino acids.

The chain links TRBV4-3 to TRBJ2-7; D is undetermined. V was clipped by 0 bases and J by 3 bases, with 9 bases between them. The germline V gene has CDR1 LGHNA and CDR2 YSLEER. The CDR3 is made up of 14 amino acids. The CDR3 is CASSQDTFLYEQYF. For the CDR3, the DNA is TGCGCCAGCAGCCAAGATACTTTTCTCTACGAGCAGTACTTC.

The J gene is TRBJ1-6, the V gene TRBV7-3; D gene unclear. The CDR3 is 14 residues long. CDR1 and CDR2 (germline): SGHTA, FQGTGA. Trimming removed 5 bases at V and 4 bases at J, with 9 bases between. The CDR3 DNA sequence: TGTGCCAGCAGCCCAGGCGGGTATAATTCACCCCTCCACTTT. Translating gives CASSPGGYNSPLHF.

This clone was found once. This chain connects TRBV19 to TRBJ2-1; 10 nucleotides match TRBD2. Germline trimming cut 4 bases from V and 0 bases from J; bases unmatched to any gene: 12. The CDR3 runs 19 residues. Germline V gene sequence: CDR1 LNHDA, CDR2 SQIVND (reference sequence). DNA for the CDR3: TGTGCCAGTAGTAATAGCGGGGGGTTGAGGTGGGTCTCCTACAATGAGCAGTTCTTC. It translates to CASSNSGGLRWVSYNEQFF.

The chain combines TRBV5-1 with TRBJ1-3, with 8 bases matching TRBD1. Germline-derived CDR1 and CDR2 are SGHRS and YFSETQ. The CDR3 runs to 16 residues. The V segment lost 3 bases and the J segment 4 bases; nucleotides outside the gene matches: 9. The CDR3 DNA reads TGCGCCAGCAGCTCCATAGGACAGGGCGGAGGAAACACCATATATTTT. This encodes CASSSIGQGGGNTIYF.

V and J are TRBV27 and TRBJ2-5; 8 bases fit TRBD1. V lost 6 bases, J lost 4 bases, and 7 bases stayed unmatched. This CDR3 comprises 14 residues. Germline V lookup: CDR1 MNHEY, CDR2 SMNVEV (reference sequence). The CDR3 DNA follows: TGTGCCAGCAGCGGACAGGGAACTTCAGAGACCCAGTACTTC. This gives the protein CASSGQGTSETQYF.

The V and J genes are TRBV4-1 and TRBJ2-7; weak D call: TRBD1 (6 bases). The CDR3 sequence is 13 residues long. CDR1 and CDR2 from the germline V gene are MGHRA and YSYEKL. The V and J ends lost 4 bases and 3 bases respectively, with 10 bases between them. The CDR3 protein is CASSRQQGYEQYF. CDR3 DNA sequence: TGCGCCAGCAGCCGCCAACAGGGCTACGAGCAGTACTTC.

The count of this clone is one. The chain has TRBV28 and TRBJ2-5; weak D call: TRBD1 (5 bases). The DNA end favors TRBJ2-7, so the J call may be wrong. This CDR3 comprises 14 residues. In germline, CDR1 is MDHEN, CDR2 SYDVKM. In nucleotides, the CDR3 is TGTGCCAGCAGTCGCCCAGGGATCCCCTACGAGCAGTACTTC. Protein sequence: CASSRPGIPYEQYF.

The chain has TRBV5-1 and TRBJ2-2; 7 bases are a match to TRBD1. The CDR3 is 19 residues long. The V and J ends lost 4 bases and 0 bases, in that order; junction bases with no gene match: 15. From germline, CDR1 is SGHRS and CDR2 YFSETQ. The CDR3 reads CASSPAGTASSANTGELFF. CDR3 DNA: TGCGCCAGCAGCCCGGCCGGGACAGCGAGCTCCGCGAACACCGGGGAGCTGTTTTTT. Combining the CDR3 with reference TRBV5-1 and TRBJ2-2 gives the whole variable domain KAGVTQTPRYLIKTRGQQVTLSCSPISGHRSVSWYQQTPGQGLQFLFEYFSETQRNKGNFPGRFSGRQFSNSRSEMNVSTLELGDSALYLCASSPAGTASSANTGELFFGEGSRLTVL.

A single count supports this clone. V and J are TRBV29-1 and TRBJ1-2; D is unresolved. The germline CDR1 and CDR2 sequences are SQVTM and ANQGSEA. This CDR3 comprises 13 residues. V lost 3 bases to trimming and J lost 3 bases, with 11 bases between them. Here the CDR3 reads CSVDPGEDYGYTF. In DNA, the CDR3 is TGCAGCGTTGACCCGGGTGAAGACTATGGCTACACCTTC.

V gene TRBV7-3 combines with J gene TRBJ2-1; tentatively, D is TRBD1 (6 bases). Per the germline V gene, CDR1 is SGHTA and CDR2 is FQGTGA. Trimming shortened V by 2 bases and J by 6 bases, and 14 bases separated the two germline ends. The length of the CDR3 is 15 residues. The CDR3 bases are TGTGCCAGCAGCTTACGGGGACCGACAGGCAATGAGCAGTTCTTC. Amino acids: CASSLRGPTGNEQFF.

The genes are TRBV19 and TRBJ1-2; 7 nucleotides line up with TRBD1. CDR3 length equals 15 residues. CDR1 and CDR2 (germline): LNHDA, SQIVND (reference sequence). Unmatched junction bases numbered 6, after V lost 5 bases and J lost 0 bases. The CDR3 here is CASSALTGPNYGYTF. The CDR3, as DNA: TGTGCCAGTAGTGCCCTGACAGGGCCTAACTATGGCTACACCTTC.

This clone occurred once. The V gene is TRBV11-2, the J gene TRBJ1-2; D call uncertain. CDR3 length: 13 residues. Trimming cost V 3 bases and J 3 bases, with 8 bases left between them. Germline CDR1 and CDR2: SGHAT and FQNNGV. The CDR3 protein is CASSLSGYYGYTF. CDR3 in DNA: TGTGCCAGCAGCTTGTCAGGTTACTATGGCTACACCTTC.